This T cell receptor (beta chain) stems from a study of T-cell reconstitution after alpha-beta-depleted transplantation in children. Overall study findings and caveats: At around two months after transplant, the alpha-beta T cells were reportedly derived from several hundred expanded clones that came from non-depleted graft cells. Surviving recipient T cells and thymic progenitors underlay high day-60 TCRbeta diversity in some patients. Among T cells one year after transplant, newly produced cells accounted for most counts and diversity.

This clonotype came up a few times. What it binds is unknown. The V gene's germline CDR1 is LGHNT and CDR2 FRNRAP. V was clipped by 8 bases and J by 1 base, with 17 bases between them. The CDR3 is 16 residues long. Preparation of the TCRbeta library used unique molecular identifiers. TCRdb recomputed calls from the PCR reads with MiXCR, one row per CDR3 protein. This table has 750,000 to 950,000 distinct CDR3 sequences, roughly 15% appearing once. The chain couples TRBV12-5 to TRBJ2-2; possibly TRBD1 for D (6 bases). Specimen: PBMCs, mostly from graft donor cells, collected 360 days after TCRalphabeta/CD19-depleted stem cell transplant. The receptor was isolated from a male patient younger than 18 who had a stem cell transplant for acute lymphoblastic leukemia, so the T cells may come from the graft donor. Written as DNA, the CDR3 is TGTGCTAGTCACAGGGCCCCACACAAGAACACCGGGGAGCTGTTTTTT. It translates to CASHRAPHKNTGELFF.